The source of this T cell receptor beta chain is a study of blood T cell repertoires in COVID-19. Study context: Sites in the United States, Italy and Spain provided acute and convalescent COVID-19 samples.

Seattle participants joined during active infection and were tracked over time. Authors' processing steps: Estimated nucleated cell counts came from reference gene primer amplification. Method: immunoSEQ multiplex PCR; TCRdb's copy keeps in-frame clones and lacks some. Clonal size and the V and J genes are those of that table, whereas D and trimming came from the DNA. Among fewer than 350,000 clones listed, 88% were seen once. CDR1 is SGHVS and CDR2 is FQNEAQ in the germline V gene. The CDR3 sequence is 16 residues long. Trimming removed 6 bases at V and 4 bases at J, with 18 bases between. This clone came up once.

The chain is built from TRBV7-8 and TRBJ2-2; the D gene is possibly TRBD2 (7 bases). This clonotype was sampled from a woman younger than 45 with COVID-19, enrolled during active disease. The specimen was peripheral blood. The CDR3 DNA sequence: TGTGCCAGCAGAGGGGCAACAGGGAGGGGCACCGGGGAGCTGTTTTTT. This sequence encodes CASRGATGRGTGELFF.